This T cell receptor (beta chain) was retrieved from a study of control samples from healthy donors and cancer patients. Per germline, CDR1 MGHDK and CDR2 SYGVNS. The V end was cut by 7 bases, the J end by 4 bases, with 7 bases between. CDR3 length: 11 residues. Some clones are missing from TCRdb's copy, which holds only in-frame ones; the method was immunoSEQ multiplex PCR. Counted here are around 100,000 clones, around 88% occurring once; the ten biggest clones make up 14%. The origin of this receptor is a man under 40 in good health. The sequenced sample consisted of blood. The chain is built from TRBV25-1 and TRBJ1-1; D gene unclear. This chain's CDR3 is CASTSTTEAFF. CDR3 in DNA: TGTGCCAGCACGAGTACCACTGAAGCTTTCTTT.